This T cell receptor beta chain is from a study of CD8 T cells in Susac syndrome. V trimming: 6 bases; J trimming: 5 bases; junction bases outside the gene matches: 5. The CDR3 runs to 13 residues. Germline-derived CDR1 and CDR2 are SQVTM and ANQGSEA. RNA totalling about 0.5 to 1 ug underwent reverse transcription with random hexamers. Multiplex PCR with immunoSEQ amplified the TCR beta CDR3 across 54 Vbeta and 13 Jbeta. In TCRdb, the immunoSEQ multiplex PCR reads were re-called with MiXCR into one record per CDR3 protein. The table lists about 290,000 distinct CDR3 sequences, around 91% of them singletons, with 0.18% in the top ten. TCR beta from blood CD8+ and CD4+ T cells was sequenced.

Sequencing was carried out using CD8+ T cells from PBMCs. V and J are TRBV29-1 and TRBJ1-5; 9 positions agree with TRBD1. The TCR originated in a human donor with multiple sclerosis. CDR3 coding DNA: TGCAGCGTAGGACAGGGGAGGGATCAGCCCCAGCATTTT. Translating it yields CSVGQGRDQPQHF.